One and the same sample provided the 20 T cell receptor beta chains below, sequenced in a study of cytomegalovirus exposure and HLA in healthy donors. Vbeta (60) and Jbeta (13) primers were used in the PCR. Data came from immunoSEQ multiplex PCR; TCRdb stores just in-frame clones and leaves some out. This sample has 200,000 to 250,000 clones, with around 84% found just once. Sequenced material: PBMCs. All receptors come from a girl under 10 years old in good health and CMV-seronegative.

The rearrangement links TRBV2 to TRBJ1-5; D is uncertain. V lost 2 bases to trimming and J lost 0 bases, with 14 bases between them. The length of the CDR3 is 17 residues. From germline, CDR1 is SNHLY and CDR2 FYNNEI. As DNA, the CDR3 is TGTGCCAGCAGTGAATATGAAAGCATCTATAGCAATCAGCCCCAGCATTTT. Protein: CASSEYESIYSNQPQHF.

This clone is a singleton in its sample. The genes are TRBV5-1 and TRBJ2-4; 8 nucleotides match TRBD2. V gave up 0 bases and J gave up 5 bases; unmatched junction bases: 4. Looked up from germline, CDR1 is SGHRS and CDR2 is YFSETQ. This CDR3 is 15 amino acids long. CDR3 in amino acids: CASSLGGLEENIQYF. The CDR3 nucleotides read TGCGCCAGCAGCTTGGGGGGACTAGAAGAAAACATTCAGTACTTC.

This clone has a single count. The rearrangement joins TRBV4-1 to TRBJ2-5, with 7 bases aligning to TRBD2. The CDR3 totals 16 residues. Trimming at V came to 1 base and at J to 6 bases, leaving 11 bases not matched to a gene. Germline V lookup: CDR1 MGHRA, CDR2 YSYEKL. The CDR3 spells CASSQAFGTTDQTQYF. The CDR3 nucleotides read TGCGCCAGCAGCCAAGCCTTCGGGACTACCGATCAGACCCAGTACTTC.

The chain uses TRBV7-9 and TRBJ2-1, with 7 bases identical to TRBD1. The V gene's germline CDR1 is SEHNR and CDR2 FQNEAQ (reference sequence). The CDR3 loop spans 15 amino acids. With 1 base clipped from V and 4 bases from J, the junction kept 4 bases outside the gene matches. CDR3 sequence (DNA): TGTGCCAGCAGCTTAGGGGACAGCGATTACAATGAGCAGTTCTTC. Translating it yields CASSLGDSDYNEQFF.

This clone was observed a few times. The gene calls are TRBV4-1 and TRBJ1-6; D remains ambiguous. Trimming took off 0 bases at V and 7 bases at J, with 10 bases between the two ends. CDR3 length: 15 amino acids. Germline V gene data show CDR1 as MGHRA and CDR2 as YSYEKL. The CDR3 loop is CASSQDATGNSPLHF. The CDR3 bases are TGCGCCAGCAGCCAAGACGCCACCGGGAATTCACCCCTCCACTTT.

This rearrangement joins TRBV19 to TRBJ1-5, with TRBD1 matching over 8 bases. This CDR3 has 14 residues. J gave up 6 bases and V 4 bases, and 5 bases lay outside the gene matches. The germline CDR1 and CDR2 sequences are LNHDA and SQIVND (reference sequence). The CDR3 sequence is CASSTDRGSQPQHF. The CDR3 DNA follows: TGTGCCAGTAGTACCGACAGGGGAAGTCAGCCCCAGCATTTT. Together with reference TRBV19 and TRBJ1-5, the CDR3 gives the full variable domain: DGGITQSPKYLFRKEGQNVTLSCEQNLNHDAMYWYRQDPGQGLRLIYYSQIVNDFQKGDIAEGYSVSREKKESFPLTVTSAQKNPTAFYLCASSTDRGSQPQHFGDGTRLSIL.

The rearrangement uses TRBV5-4 and TRBJ1-3, with D possibly TRBD1 on 5 matching bases. The CDR3 length is 15 residues. The germline V gene has CDR1 SGHNT and CDR2 YYREEE (reference sequence). The V end was cut by 9 bases, the J end by 6 bases, with 22 bases between. CDR3 in amino acids: CAKAGRAGTANTIYF. The CDR3 nucleotides read TGTGCCAAGGCCGGGAGGGCAGGGACGGCAAACACCATATATTTT.

V and J are TRBV15 and TRBJ1-6, with 10 bases matching TRBD1. With 5 bases clipped from V and 6 bases from J, the junction kept 4 bases outside the gene matches. CDR1 LNHNV and CDR2 YYDKDF come from the germline V gene (reference sequence). The CDR3 covers 15 residues. CDR3 loop: CATSRDRGGNSPLHF. CDR3 coding DNA: TGTGCCACCAGCCGGGACAGGGGTGGTAATTCACCCCTCCACTTT.

The rearrangement links TRBV13 to TRBJ2-1, with D possibly being TRBD2 (6 bases). The CDR3 covers 14 residues. Trimming pared 4 bases from V and 6 bases from J, leaving 13 bases between. Germline V gene sequence: CDR1 PRHDT, CDR2 FYEKMQ (reference sequence). CDR3 sequence reads: CASSYHSGSNEQFF. The CDR3 DNA reads as TGTGCCAGCAGCTATCATAGCGGTTCCAATGAGCAGTTCTTC. Variable domain in full (rest from reference TRBV13 and TRBJ2-1): AAGVIQSPRHLIKEKRETATLKCYPIPRHDTVYWYQQGPGQDPQFLISFYEKMQSDKGSIPDRFSAQQFSDYHSELNMSSLELGDSALYFCASSYHSGSNEQFFGPGTRLTVL.

This clone was picked up a small number of times. The rearrangement joins TRBV5-4 to TRBJ2-5, with D possibly TRBD1 on 5 matching bases. The CDR3 is made up of 14 amino acids. V lost 0 bases and J lost 2, with 8 bases in between. In germline, CDR1 is SGHNT, CDR2 YYREEE (reference sequence). In DNA form, the CDR3 reads TGTGCCAGCAGCTTGGGGGGCCCTCAAGAGACCCAGTACTTC. Protein product: CASSLGGPQETQYF.

V is TRBV6-1 and J is TRBJ2-7, with TRBD2 matching over 7 bases. Germline CDR1 reads MNHNS; CDR2 reads SASEGT. The junction had 16 bases not matched to a gene; V was cut back by 10 bases and J by 7 bases. The CDR3 covers 14 residues. For the CDR3, the DNA is TGTGCCACCGACCGGGTCGGGGGGTTGTTGGAGCAGTACTTC. This translates into CATDRVGGLLEQYF.

In this sample, this clone turned up a few times. This chain uses TRBV5-1 with TRBJ1-3, with 10 nucleotides matching TRBD1. The CDR3 runs 16 residues. Germline values: CDR1 SGHRS, CDR2 YFSETQ. J was trimmed by 0 bases and V by 2 bases; bases with no gene match: 2. This CDR3 is CASSFRTGGSGNTIYF. The DNA of the CDR3 is TGCGCCAGCAGCTTCCGGACAGGGGGCTCTGGAAACACCATATATTTT.

The chain carries TRBV5-4 and TRBJ2-5; 8 nucleotides align to TRBD2. Unmatched junction bases numbered 5, after V lost 2 bases and J lost 2 bases. Looked up from germline, CDR1 is SGHNT and CDR2 is YYREEE (reference sequence). CDR3 size: 15 residues. Here the CDR3 reads CASSLTAGVQETQYF. Written as DNA, the CDR3 is TGTGCCAGCAGCTTAACAGCGGGGGTGCAAGAGACCCAGTACTTC.

This sequence joins TRBV7-9 and TRBJ2-7, with 9 bases fitting TRBD1. Germline V gene sequence: CDR1 SEHNR, CDR2 FQNEAQ (reference sequence). The CDR3 consists of 15 residues. V lost 6 bases and J lost 5; bases outside the gene matches: 11. CDR3 in DNA: TGTGCCAGCAGTGCGGATTCCGGGACAGGGAACGAGCAGTACTTC. Its translation: CASSADSGTGNEQYF.

The J gene is TRBJ1-2, the V gene TRBV6-1; TRBD1 matches 8 bases. Germline loops: CDR1 MNHNS, CDR2 SASEGT. The CDR3 has 12 amino acids. J gave up 8 bases and V 6 bases, and 5 bases lay outside the gene matches. The CDR3 here is CASRGQGRGYTF. CDR3 coding DNA: TGTGCCAGCAGAGGACAGGGAAGAGGCTACACCTTC.

V usage is TRBV30 and J usage is TRBJ1-1; D remains ambiguous. CDR1 GTSNPN and CDR2 SVGIG come from the germline V gene (reference sequence). With 7 bases removed from V and 1 base from J, the gap between germline ends came to 7 bases. CDR3 size: 11 residues. The CDR3 sequence: CASTWNTEAFF. CDR3 nucleotide sequence: TGTGCCTCGACATGGAACACTGAAGCTTTCTTT.

The gene calls are TRBV4-2 and TRBJ2-7; D perhaps matches TRBD1 (6 bases). This CDR3 has 15 amino acids. Looked up from germline, CDR1 is LGHNA and CDR2 is YNFKEQ. The V gene lost 0 bases and the J gene lost 4 bases, with 13 bases spanning the gap. The DNA for the CDR3 is TGTGCCAGCAGCCAAGATCAGGGGCTGCGGTACGAGCAGTACTTC. Amino acids: CASSQDQGLRYEQYF.

This clone was seen a single time. The chain uses TRBV19 and TRBJ2-1; 7 nucleotides align to TRBD2. Germline values: CDR1 LNHDA, CDR2 SQIVND (reference sequence). The CDR3 runs to 14 residues. The V gene end was trimmed by 3 bases and the J gene end by 8 bases; junction bases not matched to a gene: 7. Here the CDR3 DNA reads TGTGCCAGTAGTATGCGGTCGGGGGGTCATGAGCAGTTCTTC. Its protein is CASSMRSGGHEQFF.

The chain couples TRBV10-1 to TRBJ2-3; TRBD2 agrees at 15 bases. Germline trimming cut 2 bases from V and 7 bases from J; bases unmatched to any gene: 10. The germline gives CDR1 WNHNN, CDR2 SYGVQD (reference sequence). The CDR3 consists of 18 residues. The CDR3 sequence: CASSERGTSGRIGNTQYF. The DNA for the CDR3 is TGCGCCAGCAGTGAGCGAGGGACTAGCGGGAGGATTGGGAATACGCAGTATTTT.

The genes are TRBV18 and TRBJ1-1; D is ambiguous. With 2 bases removed from V and 0 bases from J, the gap between germline ends came to 7 bases. Germline V lookup: CDR1 KGHSH, CDR2 LQKENI. The CDR3 is 14 amino acids. The CDR3 is CASSPELMNTEAFF. Written as DNA, the CDR3 is TGTGCCAGCTCACCAGAGCTGATGAACACTGAAGCTTTCTTT.